Listed below are T cell receptor beta chains from one sample, sequenced in a study of T cell repertoires in cytomegalovirus infection. TCRdb reanalysed the reads using MiXCR and keeps one entry per CDR3 protein. The top ten hold under 30% of the sample, which has approximately 500,000 distinct CDR3 sequences, 16% seen once. Sequencing was performed on CD8+ T cells from PBMCs. The receptors here all came from a human donor in good health (CMV status not recorded). Some clones in this sample may be carry-over from other donors' samples. Both conserved end residues are part of each CDR3. A D gene is named only where the DNA matches it firmly. The listing skips clone size in some rows; elsewhere it reads once, few, many or a size class.

TRBV4-1,many,TRBJ2-1,NA,TGCGCCAGCAGCCAAGAGGAGGTTGATGAGCAGTTCTTC,CASSQEEVDEQFF
TRBV7-9,many,TRBJ2-1,TRBD2,TGTGCCAGCAGCCCACGCCTGGGTAGCGGGGGGCGGGATGAGCAGTTCTTC,CASSPRLGSGGRDEQFF
TRBV7-9,many,TRBJ1-1,NA,TGTGCCAGCAGTCAACCAGGGAAAACTGAAGCTTTCTTT,CASSQPGKTEAFF
TRBV27,NA,TRBJ2-3,NA,TGTGCCAGCAGTTTATACCCGAGGACGGGGAGCACAGATACGCAGTATTTT,CASSLYPRTGSTDTQYF
TRBV10-3,many,TRBJ2-2,TRBD2,TGTGCCATCAGGGGGACTAGCGGGGCTCAAACCGGGGAGCTGTTTTTT,CAIRGTSGAQTGELFF
TRBV5-4,many,TRBJ2-3,NA,TGTGCCAGCAGCTTGTCGGCAGGAGGTGCGCATACGCAGTATTTT,CASSLSAGGAHTQYF
TRBV7-2,many,TRBJ2-2,TRBD2,TGTGCCAGCAGCTTTTCCGGGACTAGACGACCCGTGGAGCTGTTTTTT,CASSFSGTRRPVELFF
TRBV6-5,many,TRBJ1-2,NA,TGTGCCAGCAGTTACGTAACAGCGGGCTATGGCTACACCTTC,CASSYVTAGYGYTF
TRBV7-8,many,TRBJ2-1,NA,TGTGCCAGCAGCTTAAAGTGGAACGCTTACAATGAGCAGTTCTTC,CASSLKWNAYNEQFF
TRBV6-1,many,TRBJ2-5,TRBD1,TGTGCCAGCAACCGGGACAGGGGGTCGGAGACCCAGTACTTC,CASNRDRGSETQYF
TRBV4-2,NA,TRBJ2-1,TRBD1,TGTGCCAGCAGCCAAGGGACAGGCGCTTACAATGAGCAGTTCTTC,CASSQGTGAYNEQFF
TRBV9,NA,TRBJ2-1,TRBD1,TGTGCCAGCAGTGGTTGGGGAGACAGGGGGAAGTTGGATGAGCAGTTCTTC,CASSGWGDRGKLDEQFF
TRBV19,NA,TRBJ2-7,NA,TGTGCCAGTAGTTGGGATTTCTCCTACGAGCAGTACTTC,CASSWDFSYEQYF
TRBV20-1,many,TRBJ2-5,NA,TGCAGTGCTAGGGACCCGTTTAGTGGCGTACAAGAGACCCAGTACTTC,CSARDPFSGVQETQYF
TRBV5-4,few,TRBJ2-3,TRBD2,TGTGCCAGCAGCCAAGGACTAGCGGGAGTGAGCACAGATACGCAGTATTTT,CASSQGLAGVSTDTQYF
TRBV7-9,NA,TRBJ1-4,TRBD1,TGTGCCAGCAGCTTATCCCCACAGGGGTTTGGAAAACTGTTTTTT,CASSLSPQGFGKLFF
TRBV30,few,TRBJ2-3,TRBD1,TGTGCCTGGAGTTCAGGACAGGGCACAGATACGCAGTATTTT,CAWSSGQGTDTQYF
TRBV6-1,many,TRBJ2-7,NA,TGTGCCAGCAGTGAAGTCCCAGACTACGAGCAGTACTTC,CASSEVPDYEQYF
TRBV7-6,many,TRBJ2-7,NA,TGTGCCAGCAGCTTAGGGGGTGGCGGCTACGAGCAGTACTTC,CASSLGGGGYEQYF
TRBV19,NA,TRBJ2-3,TRBD2,TGTGCCAGTAGTCCAGGTGTTAGCGGGGGTTCGGATACGCAGTATTTT,CASSPGVSGGSDTQYF
TRBV5-1,NA,TRBJ1-1,NA,TGCGCCAGCAGCTTGACCTATCAGGGAAAGGGCACTGAAGCTTTCTTT,CASSLTYQGKGTEAFF
TRBV4-1,NA,TRBJ2-7,NA,TGTGCCAGCAGCTCCGAAACCAGTTCCTACGAGCAGTACTTC,CASSSETSSYEQYF
TRBV9,NA,TRBJ2-7,NA,TGTGCCAGCAGCGGGAGCCGCCAGGCCTACGAGCAGTACTTC,CASSGSRQAYEQYF
TRBV2,NA,TRBJ2-3,TRBD2,TGTGCCAGCAGTGAAGCGATAAAGCGGGACACAGATACGCAGTATTTT,CASSEAIKRDTDTQYF
TRBV2,many,TRBJ1-1,TRBD1,TGTGCCAGCAGTGTTAACAGGGGGAAGAACACTGAAGCTTTCTTT,CASSVNRGKNTEAFF
TRBV7-8,many,TRBJ2-7,NA,TGTGCCAGCAGCGCGGGGGACAGTACCTACGAGCAGTACTTC,CASSAGDSTYEQYF
TRBV27,NA,TRBJ1-6,NA,TGTGCCAGCAGTTTACAGGGTTTCAATTCACCCCTCCACTTT,CASSLQGFNSPLHF
TRBV25-1,many,TRBJ1-6,NA,TGTGCCAGCAGTGATTCCGGTTCACCCCTCCACTTT,CASSDSGSPLHF
TRBV15,NA,TRBJ1-3,NA,TGTGCCACCAGCAGACGACCTTTAAGACAGAACACCTCTGGAAACACCATATATTTT,CATSRRPLRQNTSGNTIYF
TRBV27,many,TRBJ2-2,TRBD2,TGTGCCAGCCCGGGACGGGGGGAAACCGGGGAGCTGTTTTTT,CASPGRGETGELFF
TRBV6-5,NA,TRBJ2-7,NA,TGTGCCAGCAGTCACCAGGCGGCCTACGAGCAGTACTTC,CASSHQAAYEQYF
TRBV27,few,TRBJ1-3,TRBD1,TGTGCCAGCGCTGAGGGGGCCGGTGGAAACACCATATATTTT,CASAEGAGGNTIYF
TRBV27,NA,TRBJ1-5,NA,TGTGCCAGCAGTTTATCCCGATTCGGGCAGCCCCAGCATTTT,CASSLSRFGQPQHF
TRBV7-9,many,TRBJ2-7,TRBD2,TGTGCCAGCAGCTCCGGGACTAGCGTCGACTACGAGCAGTACTTC,CASSSGTSVDYEQYF
TRBV7-8,many,TRBJ2-5,TRBD2,TGTGCCAGCAGCTCGCCAGGAGGGACTAGCGAAGAGACCCAGTACTTC,CASSSPGGTSEETQYF
TRBV7-9,many,TRBJ2-7,NA,TGTGCCAGCAGCCCCAAAGGTAGCCTCACCGAGCAGTACTTC,CASSPKGSLTEQYF
TRBV27,NA,TRBJ2-3,TRBD2,TGTGCCAGCTATGGGGGGGGAGAGGGAGATACGCAGTATTTT,CASYGGGEGDTQYF
TRBV24-1,few,TRBJ2-3,NA,TGTGCCACCAGTGCTGGGACTTCTAGCACAGATACGCAGTATTTT,CATSAGTSSTDTQYF
TRBV10-3,many,TRBJ1-1,TRBD1,TGTGCCATCAGTGAGACAGGGGGCAGGAACACTGAAGCTTTCTTT,CAISETGGRNTEAFF
TRBV6-5,many,TRBJ2-1,TRBD1,TGTGCCAGCAGACCCGGGACAGGGGACTACAATGAGCAGTTCTTC,CASRPGTGDYNEQFF
TRBV20-1,few,TRBJ1-5,NA,TGCAGTGCTAGATTGCCAGAAGGATGGGGCAATCAGCCCCAGCATTTT,CSARLPEGWGNQPQHF
TRBV4-1,many,TRBJ2-3,TRBD2,TGCGCCAGCAGCCCGGGACTAGCAGCGATGGGCACAGATACGCAGTATTTT,CASSPGLAAMGTDTQYF
TRBV7-6,many,TRBJ1-1,TRBD1,TGTGCCAGCAGCCGCGGACAGGGCACTGAAGCTTTCTTT,CASSRGQGTEAFF
TRBV7-8,many,TRBJ2-4,NA,TGTGCCAGCAGCTTAAGTCGACCGCTACTAGCCAAAAACATTCAGTACTTC,CASSLSRPLLAKNIQYF
TRBV27,NA,TRBJ1-3,NA,TGTGCCAGCAGTCCCATCCCCAGATCTGGAAACACCATATATTTT,CASSPIPRSGNTIYF
TRBV20-1,NA,TRBJ2-5,NA,TGCAGTGCAGAGGGAGAAGAGACCCAGTACTTC,CSAEGEETQYF
TRBV6-6,few,TRBJ1-5,NA,TGTGCCAGCAGTGACGTACAGCCCCAGCATTTT,CASSDVQPQHF
TRBV10-1,few,TRBJ1-5,NA,TGCGCCAGCAGTGTACCTCCGGGACAAGAGGGGACTCAGCCCCAGCATTTT,CASSVPPGQEGTQPQHF
TRBV7-3,many,TRBJ2-3,NA,TGTGCCAGCAGCTTATCCGAATCGGGCACAGATACGCAGTATTTT,CASSLSESGTDTQYF
TRBV6-5,NA,TRBJ2-7,TRBD1,TGTGCCAGCAGTTACAGGGGACAGGGCTACGAGCAGTACTTC,CASSYRGQGYEQYF
TRBV7-9,many,TRBJ2-1,TRBD2,TGTGCCAGCAGCTCCGGGACTAGCGGGAGGCCACCCTACAATGAGCAGTTCTTC,CASSSGTSGRPPYNEQFF
TRBV4-2,NA,TRBJ2-3,TRBD1,TGTGCCAGCAGCCAAGTAGGGCAGGGGGGCACAGATACGCAGTATTTT,CASSQVGQGGTDTQYF
TRBV28,few,TRBJ2-3,NA,TGTGCCAGCAGTTTATCGGGGTCTAAAACAGATACGCAGTATTTT,CASSLSGSKTDTQYF
TRBV9,few,TRBJ2-5,TRBD1,TGTGCCAGCAGCGCGGGACAGGGGGTCGAGACCCAGTACTTC,CASSAGQGVETQYF